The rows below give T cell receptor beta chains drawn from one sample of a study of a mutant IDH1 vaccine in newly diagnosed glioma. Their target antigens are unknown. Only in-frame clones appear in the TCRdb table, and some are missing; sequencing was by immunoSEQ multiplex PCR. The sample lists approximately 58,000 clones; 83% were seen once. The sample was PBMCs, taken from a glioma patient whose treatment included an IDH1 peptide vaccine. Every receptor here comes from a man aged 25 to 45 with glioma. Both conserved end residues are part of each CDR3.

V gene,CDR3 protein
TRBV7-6,CASSSPYRGTNEKLFF
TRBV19,CASSSRDTNTEAFF
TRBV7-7,CASSPRLGLGTGANVLTF
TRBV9,CASRLDRGTGELFF
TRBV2,CASTPGNYEQYF
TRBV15,CATSREQFDDEQFF
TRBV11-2,CASSLGDSYYEQYF
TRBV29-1,CSVGRTGADPNYGYTF
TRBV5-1,CASSLTGTVNTGELFF
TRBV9,CASSVVTAGLRPAFF
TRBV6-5,CASRVTPYSNQPQHF
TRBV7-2,CASSLYSRGTEAFF
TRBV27,CASSLFQSSYNSPLHF
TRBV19,CASSTFHQGQGYQPQHF
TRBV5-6,CASSIRQGREETQYF
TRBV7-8,CASSLGRLNTEAFF
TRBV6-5,CASRRAWGNTEAFF
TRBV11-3,CASSLDGKAGGSSYNEQFF
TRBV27,CASSLSWSSSYNSPLHF
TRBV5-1,CASSLDPGVVPQPQHF
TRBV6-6,CASSYTSGGTDTQYF
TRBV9,CASSARDRENTEAFF
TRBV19,CASSTAGGARNTEAFF
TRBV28,CASITAGSGGAYEQYF
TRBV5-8,CASSLIGASGGYTF
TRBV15,CATQDGLITYEQYF
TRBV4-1,CASSHDTSGQNGNIQYF
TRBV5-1,CASSLEGGSYEQYF
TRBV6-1,CASRRTGPGVYGYTF
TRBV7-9,CASSAMNTRDKTYEQYF
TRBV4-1,CASSQADRALGLGYTF